The present T cell receptor beta chain was sequenced within a study of siplizumab effects on memory and regulatory T cells (dated by TCRdb to about 2019). Turning to the overall study: The study looked at the effect of siplizumab, an anti-CD2 antibody, on alloreactive T-cell subsets in allogeneic mixed lymphocyte reactions made from human PBMCs. The paper's findings and limits, for the study overall: Compared with memory T cells, unstimulated naive T cells appeared more diverse, and naive cells seemed to make a substantial contribution to the alloresponse. Whether proliferating Tregs from siplizumab cultures were suppressive was not functionally confirmed. For roughly 75-96% of proliferating CD4+ or CD8+ clones, no naive or memory phenotype could be assigned. Siplizumab significantly lowered the cumulative frequency of alloreactive sequences that could be traced to unstimulated CD4+ memory T cells. In reactions with siplizumab, an average of about 62% of mappable alloreactive CD4+ clones were Treg-derived, compared with 25% to 30% in control reactions. Because sequences below about 10^-5 frequency were poorly captured, only a minor fraction of alloreactive clones could be mapped to unstimulated subsets.

Sorted unstimulated T cells and proliferating T cells recovered from mixed lymphocyte reactions underwent TCRbeta CDR3 sequencing. Fresh whole blood from more than 9 HLA-typed healthy donors served as the source for isolating PBMCs. Unstimulated CD4+ regulatory T cells were FACS-sorted to map the origin of alloreactive clones. Notes on this clone: Its recognized antigen is unknown. Base quality data are lacking; no much larger clone is found one base away.

The library was prepared using the immunoSEQ multiplex PCR assay. The deep sequencing platform assayed about 10^5 TCR templates per sample. Genomic DNA extracted from sorted T cells was used for TCRbeta CDR3 sequencing. In the original analysis: The R programming language was used for clonal analysis of the TCRbeta CDR3 data. Unstimulated samples were compared with post-reaction CFSE-low samples to define alloreactive CD4+ and CD8+ clones. Alloreactive CD4+ clones were assigned to regulatory or non-regulatory origin by matching sequences to sorted unstimulated Treg and non-Treg repertoires. The immuneACCESS repertoire file appears here via TCRdb, limited to in-frame rearrangements. These files lack a portion of the clones; in checked studies, under half of the deficit traces to unresolved V genes, and the cause of the others is not known. V, J and clone size were drawn from that table, and D and trimming were deduced from the DNA. In all, the sample holds 90,000 to 120,000 clones, and over 90% of those were seen once. Together, the top ten hold 0.62% of the sample.

The sample consisted of Tregs sorted from blood. This clonotype was sampled from a human donor in good health.

CDR3 reads: CASSRGTSGNNEQFF. The DNA is TGTGCCAGCAGCCGAGGGACTAGCGGAAACAATGAGCAGTTCTTC. The chain joins TRBV7-6 to TRBJ2-1; 11 nucleotides in the junction match TRBD2. The CDR3 measures 15 amino acids from cysteine to phenylalanine. Only CDR3 DNA remains: 45 bases, in frame from the first base. V lost 5 bases and J lost 5 bases, and the count of bases not matched to a germline gene is 5. CDR1 and CDR2 are drawn from the germline V gene: SGHVS, FNYEAQ.